This TCR beta chain was sequenced in a study of Graves' ophthalmopathy and Graves' hyperthyroidism. Study conclusions and caveats: In separating ophthalmopathy from stable hyperthyroidism, a 13-signature model achieved 85% to 90% sensitivity and around 80% specificity.

On this clonotype itself: Its matching antigen is unknown.

TCR beta CDR3 amplification used RNA transcripts. RT-PCR with HTBI primers came first, then second-round multiplex PCR. TCRdb re-called the multiplex PCR reads with MiXCR, one entry per CDR3 protein. Altogether about 390,000 distinct CDR3 sequences are present, about a sixth being singletons, with the ten largest covering 2% to 3%. After removal of 4 bases from V and 3 bases from J, the junction contained 6 bases not matched to a gene. CDR1 PRHDT and CDR2 FYEKMQ come from the germline V gene (reference sequence). CDR3 length: 14 amino acids. Stable hyperthyroidism was defined by absence of ophthalmopathy within 18 months of follow-up. Diagnoses were established from clinical symptoms, serum thyroxine, TRAb, thyroid ultrasound and orbital computed tomography.

Sequencing used peripheral blood. The clonotype originates from an adult woman with stable Graves' hyperthyroidism. The V call is TRBV13, the J call TRBJ2-7; 7 positions agree with TRBD2. The CDR3 bases are TGTGCCAGCAGCTCCCGGACTAGTAGCTACGAGCAGTACTTC. Protein product: CASSSRTSSYEQYF. The whole variable domain, filled in from reference TRBV13 and TRBJ2-7, reads AAGVIQSPRHLIKEKRETATLKCYPIPRHDTVYWYQQGPGQDPQFLISFYEKMQSDKGSIPDRFSAQQFSDYHSELNMSSLELGDSALYFCASSSRTSSYEQYFGPGTRLTVT.